These 16 T cell receptor beta chains originate from one sample sequenced in a study of beta chain features in type 1 diabetes. Of the isolated RNA, all was reverse transcribed, and so the sequenced material was expressed TCRB transcripts. This table comes from immunoSEQ multiplex PCR, and its TCRdb copy is limited to in-frame clones, with some not included. The sample lists just over 450,000 clones; around 28% were seen once. Input material: naive CD4+ T cells from blood. The receptors originated from a man younger than 35 in good health.

This clone was picked up a small number of times. The rearrangement links TRBV30 to TRBJ2-1; D gene uncertain. The CDR3 is 14 residues long. Germline V gives CDR1 GTSNPN, CDR2 SVGIG (reference sequence). With 0 bases removed from V and 8 bases from J, the gap between germline ends came to 14 bases. As DNA, the CDR3 is TGTGCCTGGAGTGTAAGGGCACTGGCGGATGAGCAGTTCTTC. Translating it yields CAWSVRALADEQFF. Based on the CDR3 plus reference TRBV30 and TRBJ2-1, the full variable domain is SQTIHQWPATLVQPVGSPLSLECTVEGTSNPNLYWYRQAAGRGLQLLFYSVGIGQISSEVPQNLSASRPQDRQFILSSKKLLLSDSGFYLCAWSVRALADEQFFGPGTRLTVL.

This clone appeared a single time. This chain connects TRBV6-6 to TRBJ1-1, with 7 bases identical to TRBD1. Per germline, CDR1 MNHNY and CDR2 SVGAGI (reference sequence). Trimming at V came to 0 bases and at J to 2 bases, leaving 3 bases not matched to a gene. This CDR3 is 15 amino acids long. CDR3 amino acids: CASSYSRTGNTEAFF. As DNA, the CDR3 is TGTGCCAGCAGTTACTCCCGGACAGGAAACACTGAAGCTTTCTTT.

This clone was counted once. The rearrangement uses TRBV28 and TRBJ2-1; D not certain. CDR1 is MDHEN, CDR2 SYDVKM, per germline. This CDR3 spans 14 amino acids. V lost 7 bases, J lost 1 base, and 11 bases lay in between. CDR3 coding DNA: TGTGCCAGCATTTCTAGTGAATCCTACAATGAGCAGTTCTTC. It codes for CASISSESYNEQFF.

The chain uses TRBV4-2 and TRBJ2-5; 10 bases match TRBD2. The CDR3 has 18 residues. V gave up 2 bases and J gave up 1 base; unmatched junction bases: 10. Germline CDR1 LGHNA, CDR2 YNFKEQ. The chain's CDR3 is CASSQLPSTSGVQETQYF. The CDR3 DNA reads as TGTGCCAGCAGCCAACTCCCCTCCACTAGCGGGGTCCAAGAGACCCAGTACTTC.

This clone has more than one count but fewer than ten. The chain uses TRBV7-9 and TRBJ2-1; TRBD1 aligns across 7 bases. The CDR3 is made up of 13 amino acids. The V segment lost 5 bases and the J segment 7 bases; nucleotides outside the gene matches: 5. Germline V gene sequence: CDR1 SEHNR, CDR2 FQNEAQ (reference sequence). CDR3 in amino acids: CASSQGQWNEQFF. CDR3 coding DNA: TGTGCCAGCAGCCAGGGACAGTGGAATGAGCAGTTCTTC.

Concerning this clone: One end of the junction fails to match germline, which may point to a read error. The chain has TRBV18 and TRBJ2-7, with a tentative D call TRBD2 (6 bases). There are 14 residues in the CDR3. Germline V CDR1 and CDR2: KGHSH, LQKENI. CDR3 amino acids: CASSQGTAPTSSDF. In DNA form, the CDR3 reads TGTGCCAGCTCACAGGGGACTGCCCCTACGAGCAGCGACTTC.

This clone has only a few counts. The chain links TRBV7-2 to TRBJ2-3, with D possibly TRBD2 on 6 matching bases. Germline V gene sequence: CDR1 SGHTA, CDR2 FQGNSA. Trimming took off 5 bases at V and 4 bases at J, with 10 bases between the two ends. This CDR3 contains 13 residues. CDR3 amino acids: CASSPGLPDTQYF. DNA of the CDR3: TGTGCCAGCAGCCCGGGACTTCCAGATACGCAGTATTTT.

In its sample, this clone was seen a few times. The V call is TRBV29-1, the J call TRBJ2-2; D ambiguous. Between the trimmed V and J ends, which lost 3 bases and 5 bases, there was a span of 10 bases. The CDR3 is made up of 13 amino acids. Germline CDR1 SQVTM, CDR2 ANQGSEA. CDR3 coding DNA: TGCAGCGTTGATCACAGCCCAACCGGGGAGCTGTTTTTT. Protein: CSVDHSPTGELFF.

CDR3 coding DNA: TGCAGCGTTGATGGCCTAGCGGGACGGACCGGGGAGCTGTTTTTT. It specifies CSVDGLAGRTGELFF. The genes are TRBV29-1 and TRBJ2-2, with TRBD2 identical over 9 bases. The CDR3 spans 15 residues. Trimming removed 3 bases from V and 5 bases from J; junction bases left unmatched: 7. Germline values: CDR1 SQVTM, CDR2 ANQGSEA.

In its sample, this clone was seen once. V is TRBV18 and J is TRBJ2-3; no clear D gene. This CDR3 contains 12 residues. Trimming took 6 bases from V and 6 from J, leaving 10 bases between them. From germline, CDR1 is KGHSH and CDR2 LQKENI. The CDR3 protein is CASSRLGDTQYF. The CDR3 region has the DNA TGTGCCAGCTCTCGCCTAGGGGATACGCAGTATTTT.

This clone was detected only a few times. CDR3 nucleotide sequence: TGCAGCGCGAGTTTGGGTGGGTCTGGGGCTGAAGCTTTCTTT. Encoded protein: CSASLGGSGAEAFF. V is TRBV29-1 and J is TRBJ1-1; unclear D gene. The V and J ends lost 7 bases and 6 bases respectively, with 21 bases between them. Germline V gene lookup returns CDR1 SQVTM and CDR2 ANQGSEA. The CDR3 is 14 residues long.

This chain links TRBV25-1 with TRBJ1-5; tentatively, D is TRBD1 (6 bases). The CDR3 is 14 amino acids. Trimming removed 3 bases from V and 2 bases from J, with 8 bases in between. Germline V CDR1 and CDR2: MGHDK, SYGVNS. The chain's CDR3 is CASSDAGGNQPQHF. CDR3 sequence (DNA): TGTGCCAGCAGTGACGCAGGGGGCAATCAGCCCCAGCATTTT. The whole variable domain, remainder taken from reference TRBV25-1 and TRBJ1-5, is EADIYQTPRYLVIGTGKKITLECSQTMGHDKMYWYQQDPGMELHLIHYSYGVNSTEKGDLSSESTVSRIRTEHFPLTLESARPSHTSQYLCASSDAGGNQPQHFGDGTRLSIL.

This clone was found a few times. V is TRBV5-1 and J is TRBJ2-7; D not resolved. The V and J ends lost 3 bases and 4 bases respectively, with 17 bases between them. Per germline, CDR1 SGHRS and CDR2 YFSETQ. The CDR3 runs 15 residues. CDR3: CASSWSGTLGYEQYF. The CDR3 DNA reads TGCGCCAGCAGCTGGTCCGGCACATTGGGTTACGAGCAGTACTTC.

The table lists this clone with a few counts. J is TRBJ1-5 and V is TRBV11-2; no clear D. This CDR3 is built from 13 residues. The germline V gene encodes CDR1 SGHAT and CDR2 FQNNGV. Trimming took off 0 bases at V and 4 bases at J, with 4 bases between the two ends. The CDR3 sequence is CASSLERNQPQHF. For the CDR3, the DNA is TGTGCCAGCAGCTTAGAGAGGAATCAGCCCCAGCATTTT.

The CDR3 DNA reads as TGTGCCTGGAAGCGGGGGGGGCGTGAGACCCAGTACTTC. This gives the protein CAWKRGGRETQYF. The rearrangement joins TRBV30 to TRBJ2-5, with 10 nucleotides matching TRBD2. Germline CDR1 and CDR2: GTSNPN and SVGIG (reference sequence). The V and J ends lost 4 bases and 5 bases, in that order; junction bases with no gene match: 4. The CDR3 loop spans 13 amino acids.

The chain links TRBV11-2 to TRBJ2-3, with D possibly being TRBD1 (6 bases). Germline V gene lookup returns CDR1 SGHAT and CDR2 FQNNGV. The CDR3 is made up of 15 amino acids. Trimming stripped 4 bases from V and 4 bases from J, with 15 bases between. CDR3 sequence (DNA): TGTGCCAGCAGCTGGGGGCCCGAAGCCGCAGATACGCAGTATTTT. Its translation: CASSWGPEAADTQYF.